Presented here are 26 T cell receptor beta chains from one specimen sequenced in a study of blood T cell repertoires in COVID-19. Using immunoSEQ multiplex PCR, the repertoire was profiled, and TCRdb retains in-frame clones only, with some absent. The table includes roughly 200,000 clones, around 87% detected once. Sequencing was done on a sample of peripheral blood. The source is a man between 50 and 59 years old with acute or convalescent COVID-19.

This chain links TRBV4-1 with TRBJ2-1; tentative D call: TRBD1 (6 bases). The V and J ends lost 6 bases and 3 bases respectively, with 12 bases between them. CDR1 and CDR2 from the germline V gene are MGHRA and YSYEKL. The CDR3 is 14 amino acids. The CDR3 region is CASRPAGDYNEQFF. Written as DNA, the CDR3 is TGCGCCAGCAGGCCGGCAGGGGACTACAATGAGCAGTTCTTC.

CDR3 loop: CASSPPASGPYNEQFF. The CDR3 region has the DNA TGTGCCAGCTCACCACCCGCTAGCGGACCCTACAATGAGCAGTTCTTC. The chain combines TRBV18 with TRBJ2-1; 7 nucleotides align to TRBD2. The CDR3 spans 16 residues. V shed 0 bases, J shed 2 bases, and the junction held 4 bases outside the gene matches. Germline V gene sequence: CDR1 KGHSH, CDR2 LQKENI. The full variable domain, rest sourced from reference TRBV18 and TRBJ2-1, is NAGVMQNPRHLVRRRGQEARLRCSPMKGHSHVYWYRQLPEEGLKFMVYLQKENIIDESGMPKERFSAEFPKEGPSILRIQQVVRGDSAAYFCASSPPASGPYNEQFFGPGTRLTVL.

CDR3 in amino acids: CASSSVGGGTEAFF. The CDR3 DNA follows: TGTGCCAGCAGCTCCGTCGGGGGAGGCACTGAAGCTTTCTTT. This chain connects TRBV7-9 to TRBJ1-1; maybe TRBD1 (5 bases). The germline V gene has CDR1 SEHNR and CDR2 FQNEAQ (reference sequence). The CDR3 loop spans 14 amino acids. V was clipped by 4 bases and J by 4 bases, with 13 bases between them.

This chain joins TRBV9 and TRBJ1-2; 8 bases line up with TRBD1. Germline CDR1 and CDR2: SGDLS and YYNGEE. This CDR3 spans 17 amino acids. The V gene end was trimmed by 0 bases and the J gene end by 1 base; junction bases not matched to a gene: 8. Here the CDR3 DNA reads TGTGCCAGCAGCGTAGCAGCCTCGGGACAGGTTAACTATGGCTACACCTTC. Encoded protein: CASSVAASGQVNYGYTF.

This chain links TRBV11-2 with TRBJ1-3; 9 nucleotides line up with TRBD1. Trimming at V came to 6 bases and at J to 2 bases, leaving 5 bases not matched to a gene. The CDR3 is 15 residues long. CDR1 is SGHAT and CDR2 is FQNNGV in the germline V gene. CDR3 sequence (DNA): TGTGCCAGCAGACGGACAGGGGCAACTGGAAACACCATATATTTT. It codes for CASRRTGATGNTIYF.

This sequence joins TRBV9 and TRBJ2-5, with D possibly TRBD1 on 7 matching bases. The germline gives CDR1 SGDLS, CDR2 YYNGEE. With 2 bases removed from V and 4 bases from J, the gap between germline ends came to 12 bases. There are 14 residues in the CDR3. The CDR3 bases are TGTGCCAGCAGCGTGCAGGGGGGACTAGAGACCCAGTACTTC. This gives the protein CASSVQGGLETQYF.

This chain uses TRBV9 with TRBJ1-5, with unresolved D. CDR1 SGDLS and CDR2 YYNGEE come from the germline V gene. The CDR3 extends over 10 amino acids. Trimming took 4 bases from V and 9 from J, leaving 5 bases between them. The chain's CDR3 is CASSLPPQHF. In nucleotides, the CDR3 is TGTGCCAGCAGCCTCCCGCCCCAGCATTTT. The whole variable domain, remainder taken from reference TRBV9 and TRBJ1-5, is DSGVTQTPKHLITATGQRVTLRCSPRSGDLSVYWYQQSLDQGLQFLIQYYNGEERAKGNILERFSAQQFPDLHSELNLSSLELGDSALYFCASSLPPQHFGDGTRLSIL.

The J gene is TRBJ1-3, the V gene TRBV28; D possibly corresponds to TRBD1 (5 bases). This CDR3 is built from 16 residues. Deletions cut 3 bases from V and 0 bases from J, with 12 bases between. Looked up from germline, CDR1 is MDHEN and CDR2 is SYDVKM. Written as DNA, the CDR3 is TGTGCCAGCAGTTTGGGGGGGACGATCTCTGGAAACACCATATATTTT. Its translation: CASSLGGTISGNTIYF. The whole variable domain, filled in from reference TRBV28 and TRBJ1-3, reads DVKVTQSSRYLVKRTGEKVFLECVQDMDHENMFWYRQDPGLGLRLIYFSYDVKMKEKGDIPEGYSVSREKKERFSLILESASTNQTSMYLCASSLGGTISGNTIYFGEGSWLTVV.

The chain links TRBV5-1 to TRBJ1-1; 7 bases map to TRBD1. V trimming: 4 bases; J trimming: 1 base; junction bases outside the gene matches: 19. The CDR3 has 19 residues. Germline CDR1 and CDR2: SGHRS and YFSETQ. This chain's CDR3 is CASSLRRRTGLGGNTEAFF. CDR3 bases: TGCGCCAGCAGCCTACGTCGGAGGACAGGTCTAGGGGGGAACACTGAAGCTTTCTTT.

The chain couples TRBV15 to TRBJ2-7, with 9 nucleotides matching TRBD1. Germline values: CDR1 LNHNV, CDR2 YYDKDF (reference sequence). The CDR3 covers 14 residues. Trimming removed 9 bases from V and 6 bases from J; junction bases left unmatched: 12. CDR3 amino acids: CATAEGQGFGEQYF. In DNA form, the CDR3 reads TGTGCCACGGCTGAGGGACAGGGTTTTGGCGAGCAGTACTTC.

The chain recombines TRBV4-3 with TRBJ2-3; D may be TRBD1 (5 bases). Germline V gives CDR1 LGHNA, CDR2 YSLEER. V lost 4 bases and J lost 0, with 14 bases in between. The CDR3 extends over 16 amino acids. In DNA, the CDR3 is TGCGCCAGCAGCCTGTACGGTGGGGCCAGCACAGATACGCAGTATTTT. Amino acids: CASSLYGGASTDTQYF.

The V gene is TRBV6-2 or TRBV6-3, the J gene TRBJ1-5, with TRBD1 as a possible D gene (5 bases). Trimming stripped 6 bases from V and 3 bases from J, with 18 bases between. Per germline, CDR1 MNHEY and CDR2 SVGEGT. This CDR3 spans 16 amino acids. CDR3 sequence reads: CASSSRMGGDNQPQHF. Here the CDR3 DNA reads TGTGCCAGCAGCTCACGAATGGGGGGGGACAATCAGCCCCAGCATTTT.

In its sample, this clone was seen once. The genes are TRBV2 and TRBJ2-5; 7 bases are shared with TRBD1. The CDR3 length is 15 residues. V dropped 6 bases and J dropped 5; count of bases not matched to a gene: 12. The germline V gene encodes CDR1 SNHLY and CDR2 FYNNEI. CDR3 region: CASSPETGLGETQYF. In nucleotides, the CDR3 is TGTGCCAGCAGCCCCGAGACAGGGCTGGGTGAGACCCAGTACTTC.

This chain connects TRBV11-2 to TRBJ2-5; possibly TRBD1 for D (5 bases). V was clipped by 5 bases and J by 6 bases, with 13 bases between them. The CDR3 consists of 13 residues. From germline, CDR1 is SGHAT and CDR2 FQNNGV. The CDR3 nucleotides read TGTGCCAGCAGCCCCTCAGGGAAACAGACCCAGTACTTC. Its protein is CASSPSGKQTQYF.

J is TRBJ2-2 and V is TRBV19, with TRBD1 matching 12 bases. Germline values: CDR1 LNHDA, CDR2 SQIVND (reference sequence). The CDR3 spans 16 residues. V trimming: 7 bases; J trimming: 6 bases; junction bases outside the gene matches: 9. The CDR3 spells CASTKGDRGLSGELFF. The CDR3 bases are TGTGCCAGTACCAAGGGGGACAGGGGGCTCTCCGGGGAGCTGTTTTTT. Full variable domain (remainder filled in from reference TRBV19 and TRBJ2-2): DGGITQSPKYLFRKEGQNVTLSCEQNLNHDAMYWYRQDPGQGLRLIYYSQIVNDFQKGDIAEGYSVSREKKESFPLTVTSAQKNPTAFYLCASTKGDRGLSGELFFGEGSRLTVL.

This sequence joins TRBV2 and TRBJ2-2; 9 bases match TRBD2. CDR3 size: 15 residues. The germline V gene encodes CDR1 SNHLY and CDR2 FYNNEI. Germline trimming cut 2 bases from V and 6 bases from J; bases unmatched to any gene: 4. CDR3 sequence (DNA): TGTGCCAGCAGTGAATTGACTAGCGGTCCCGGGGAGCTGTTTTTT. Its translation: CASSELTSGPGELFF.

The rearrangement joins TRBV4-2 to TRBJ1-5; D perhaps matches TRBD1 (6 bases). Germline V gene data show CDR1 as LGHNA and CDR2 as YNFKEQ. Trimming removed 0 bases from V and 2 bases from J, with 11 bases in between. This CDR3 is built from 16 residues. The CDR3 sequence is CASSQEARQGNQPQHF. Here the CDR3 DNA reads TGTGCCAGCAGCCAAGAAGCCCGACAGGGCAATCAGCCCCAGCATTTT.

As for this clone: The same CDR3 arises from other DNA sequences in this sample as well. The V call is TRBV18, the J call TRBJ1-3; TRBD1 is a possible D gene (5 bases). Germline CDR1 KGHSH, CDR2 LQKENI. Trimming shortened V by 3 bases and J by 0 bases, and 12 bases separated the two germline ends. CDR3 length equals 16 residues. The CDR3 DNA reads TGTGCCAGCTCACCCACAGCAGGGCTCTCTGGAAACACCATATATTTT. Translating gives CASSPTAGLSGNTIYF.

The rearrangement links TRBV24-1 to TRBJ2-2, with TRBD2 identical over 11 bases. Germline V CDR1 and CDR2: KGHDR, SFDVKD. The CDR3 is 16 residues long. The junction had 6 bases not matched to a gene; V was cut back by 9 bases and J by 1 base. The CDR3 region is CATGGTSGLNTGELFF. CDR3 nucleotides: TGTGCCACCGGGGGGACTAGCGGTTTGAACACCGGGGAGCTGTTTTTT.

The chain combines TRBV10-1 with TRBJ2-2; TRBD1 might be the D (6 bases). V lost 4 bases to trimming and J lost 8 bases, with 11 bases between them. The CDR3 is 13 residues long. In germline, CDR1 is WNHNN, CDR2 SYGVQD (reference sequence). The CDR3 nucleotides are TGCGCCAGCAGTGGACAGGTGGCGGGGGAGCTGTTTTTT. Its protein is CASSGQVAGELFF.

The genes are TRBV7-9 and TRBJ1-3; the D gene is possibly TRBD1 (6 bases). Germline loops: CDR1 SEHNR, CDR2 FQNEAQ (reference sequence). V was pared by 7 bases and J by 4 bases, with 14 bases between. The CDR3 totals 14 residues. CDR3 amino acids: CASIDQGFGNTIYF. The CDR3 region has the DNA TGTGCCAGCATTGATCAGGGGTTCGGAAACACCATATATTTT.

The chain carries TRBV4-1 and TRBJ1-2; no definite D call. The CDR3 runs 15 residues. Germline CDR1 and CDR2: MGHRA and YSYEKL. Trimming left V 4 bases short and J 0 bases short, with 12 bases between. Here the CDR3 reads CASSPRGPANYGYTF. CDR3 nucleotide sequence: TGCGCCAGCAGCCCCCGCGGCCCGGCTAACTATGGCTACACCTTC.

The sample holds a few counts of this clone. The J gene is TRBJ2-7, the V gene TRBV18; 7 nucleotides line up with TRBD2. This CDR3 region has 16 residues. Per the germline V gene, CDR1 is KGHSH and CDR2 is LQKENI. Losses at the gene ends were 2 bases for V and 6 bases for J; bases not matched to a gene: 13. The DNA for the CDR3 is TGTGCCAGCTCACCAGGAGCGGGGAAGGCGATGGGCGAGCAGTACTTC. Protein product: CASSPGAGKAMGEQYF.

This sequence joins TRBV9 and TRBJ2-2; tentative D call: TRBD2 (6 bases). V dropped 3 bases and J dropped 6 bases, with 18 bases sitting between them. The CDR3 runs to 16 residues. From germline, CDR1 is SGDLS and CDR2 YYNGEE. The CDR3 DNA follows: TGTGCCAGCAGCGCACACGGAGGGCTGGCCCCCGGGGAGCTGTTTTTT. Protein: CASSAHGGLAPGELFF.

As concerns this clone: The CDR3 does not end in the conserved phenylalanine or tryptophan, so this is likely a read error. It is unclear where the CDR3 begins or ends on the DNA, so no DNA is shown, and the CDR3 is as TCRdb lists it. CDR3 protein: CASSVRTGSWQS. V usage is TRBV2 and J usage is TRBJ1-2; the table's D call of TRBD1 was not tested on the DNA. Germline loops: CDR1 SNHLY, CDR2 FYNNEI. The CDR3 sequence runs 12 residues, both termini included.

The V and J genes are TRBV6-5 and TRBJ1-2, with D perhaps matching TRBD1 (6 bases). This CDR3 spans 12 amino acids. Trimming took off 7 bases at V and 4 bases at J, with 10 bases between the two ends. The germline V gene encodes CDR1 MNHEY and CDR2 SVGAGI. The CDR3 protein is CASKTGAYGYTF. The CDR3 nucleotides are TGTGCCAGCAAGACAGGCGCCTATGGCTACACCTTC.